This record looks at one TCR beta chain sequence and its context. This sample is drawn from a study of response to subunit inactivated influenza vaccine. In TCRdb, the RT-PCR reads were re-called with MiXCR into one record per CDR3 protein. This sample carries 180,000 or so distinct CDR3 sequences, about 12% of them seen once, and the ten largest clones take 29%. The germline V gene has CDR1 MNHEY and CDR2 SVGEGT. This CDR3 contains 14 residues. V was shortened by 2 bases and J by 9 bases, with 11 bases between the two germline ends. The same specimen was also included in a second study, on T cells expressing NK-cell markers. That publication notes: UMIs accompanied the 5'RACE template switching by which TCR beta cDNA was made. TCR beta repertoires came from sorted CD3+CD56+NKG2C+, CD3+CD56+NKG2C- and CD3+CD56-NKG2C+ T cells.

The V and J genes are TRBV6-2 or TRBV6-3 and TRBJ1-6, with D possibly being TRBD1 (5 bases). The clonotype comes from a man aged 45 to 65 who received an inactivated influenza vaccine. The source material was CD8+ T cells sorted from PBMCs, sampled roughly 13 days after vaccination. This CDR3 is CASSYGPGGSPLHF. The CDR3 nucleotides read TGTGCCAGCAGTTACGGACCTGGGGGTTCACCCCTCCACTTT.